Here is one T cell receptor beta chain with its context. Its antigen is currently unknown. 60 Vbeta and 13 Jbeta primers were used in PCR. This table comes from immunoSEQ multiplex PCR, and its TCRdb copy is limited to in-frame clones, with some not included. The data hold 95,000 to 100,000 clones, with approximately 72% observed a single time. After removal of 0 bases from V and 8 bases from J, the junction contained 0 bases not matched to a gene. This CDR3 has 14 residues. In germline, CDR1 is SGHAT, CDR2 FQNNGV. The data are from a study of cytomegalovirus exposure and HLA in healthy donors. In the study overall: Of over 350 genotyped donors, about 81% grouped in the Caucasian-associated ancestry cluster. General observations from the study: Compared with the roughly 700-donor mean, an Asian-associated ancestry cluster reportedly had fewer N-insertions, according to a later analysis. In a later analysis, across HLA loci, associated TCR counts were highest for DRB1, lowest for HLA-C.

The gene calls are TRBV11-2 and TRBJ1-6; 8 bases match TRBD1. This receptor was obtained from a woman in her 40s in good health and CMV-seronegative. Sample: PBMCs. The CDR3 reads CASSLDRGHSPLHF. In DNA, the CDR3 is TGTGCCAGCAGCTTAGACAGGGGGCATTCACCCCTCCACTTT. Variable domain in full (rest from reference TRBV11-2 and TRBJ1-6): EAGVAQSPRYKIIEKRQSVAFWCNPISGHATLYWYQQILGQGPKLLIQFQNNGVVDDSQLPKDRFSAERLKGVDSTLKIQPAKLEDSAVYLCASSLDRGHSPLHFGNGTRLTVT.